This T cell receptor (beta chain) is from a study of glioma-infiltrating T cells after dendritic cell vaccination. For the study at large: Patients received three intradermal dendritic cell vaccine injections at biweekly intervals.

The time point was: after dendritic cell vaccination, including at tumor progression/relapse. Trimming shortened V by 3 bases and J by 9 bases, and 15 bases separated the two germline ends. Germline CDR1 MRHNA, CDR2 SNTAGT. The CDR3 runs 14 residues. About this clone itself: Its antigen is unidentified.

The PCR used 60 V beta and 13 J beta primers. Profiled with immunoSEQ multiplex PCR; TCRdb holds only in-frame clones, not every one. The sample records tens of thousands of clones, 85% being singletons. Whole-study results and caveats: The cohort had few patients with full blood and tumor sets.

The specimen was blood, collected after dendritic cell vaccination. This chain uses TRBV6-4 with TRBJ2-1; maybe TRBD2 (5 bases). The receptor's source is a human donor with glioblastoma. The CDR3 DNA reads TGTGCCAGCAGTGAAGGCACGGGGAGTGCTGAGCAGTTCTTC. Encoded protein: CASSEGTGSAEQFF.